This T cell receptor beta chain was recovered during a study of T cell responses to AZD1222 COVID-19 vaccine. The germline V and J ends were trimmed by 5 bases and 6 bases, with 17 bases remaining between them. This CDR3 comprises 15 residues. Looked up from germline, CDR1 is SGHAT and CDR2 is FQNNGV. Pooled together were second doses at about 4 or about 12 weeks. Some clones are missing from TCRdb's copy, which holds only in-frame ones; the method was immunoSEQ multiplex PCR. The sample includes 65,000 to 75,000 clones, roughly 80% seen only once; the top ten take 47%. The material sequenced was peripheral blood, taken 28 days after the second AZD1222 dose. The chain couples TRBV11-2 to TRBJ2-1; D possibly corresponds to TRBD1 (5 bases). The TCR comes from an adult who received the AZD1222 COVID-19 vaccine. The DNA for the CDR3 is TGTGCCAGCAGCGGGCCGCAGGACACCCGCAATGAGCAGTTCTTC. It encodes CASSGPQDTRNEQFF.